This T cell receptor beta chain stems from a study of cytomegalovirus exposure and HLA in healthy donors. The protocol was immunoSEQ multiplex PCR, while the TCRdb copy is restricted to in-frame clones and leaves out a portion. The sample has tens of thousands of clones, about 90% seen once. The germline gives CDR1 SNHLY, CDR2 FYNNEI. The V end lost 5 bases, the J end lost 2 bases, and 17 bases lay between the germline ends. This CDR3 contains 16 residues. To note about this clone: Its target is unknown.

Points from the study as a whole: That first-cohort TCR clusters tended to co-occur in the 90 to 150 validation repertoires was found in a later analysis.

The V and J genes are TRBV2 and TRBJ2-3; D remains ambiguous. The receptor comes from a man between 18 and 29 years old in good health and CMV-seronegative. The sequenced sample consisted of PBMCs. DNA for the CDR3: TGTGCCAGCAGTAACCCTCTTTTGCGGCACACAGATACGCAGTATTTT. Translating gives CASSNPLLRHTDTQYF. The full variable domain, rest sourced from reference TRBV2 and TRBJ2-3, is EPEVTQTPSHQVTQMGQEVILRCVPISNHLYFYWYRQILGQKVEFLVSFYNNEISEKSEIFDDQFSVERPDGSNFTLKIRSTKLEDSAMYFCASSNPLLRHTDTQYFGPGTRLTVL.